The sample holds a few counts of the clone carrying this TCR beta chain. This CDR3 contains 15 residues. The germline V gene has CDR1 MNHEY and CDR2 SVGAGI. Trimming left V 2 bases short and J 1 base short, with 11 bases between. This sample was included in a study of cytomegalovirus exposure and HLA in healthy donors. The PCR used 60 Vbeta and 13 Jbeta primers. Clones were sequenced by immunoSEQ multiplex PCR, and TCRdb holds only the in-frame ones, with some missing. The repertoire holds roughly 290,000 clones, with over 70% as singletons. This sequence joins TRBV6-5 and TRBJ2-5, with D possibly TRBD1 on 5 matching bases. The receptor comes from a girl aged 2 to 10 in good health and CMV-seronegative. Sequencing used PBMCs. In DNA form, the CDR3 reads TGTGCCAGCAGTTACACCAACAGGCTCCAAGAGACCCAGTACTTC. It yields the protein CASSYTNRLQETQYF.